A selection of T cell receptor beta chains follows, all from one sample in a study of blood T cell repertoires in COVID-19. The repertoire was sequenced with immunoSEQ multiplex PCR; TCRdb's copy has only in-frame clones and lacks some. The data show 50,000 to 65,000 clones, with roughly 90% seen just once and more than 3% held by the top ten. Sequenced material: peripheral blood. These TCRs come from a human donor in a cohort sampled during active COVID-19. CDR3s include the opening cysteine and the closing phenylalanine or tryptophan. A D gene is named only where the DNA matches it firmly. Size is stated for part of the rows, as once, few or many counts, or as a class when the clone is expanded.

V	J	size	D	CDR3	DNA
TRBV6-2/TRBV6-3	TRBJ2-4	-	TRBD2	CASSYGPYISGTLAKNIQYF	TGTGCCAGCAGTTACGGTCCGTACATTAGCGGGACCCTAGCCAAAAACATTCAGTACTTC
TRBV7-8	TRBJ1-6	-	TRBD1	CASSVRIGTGNSPLHF	TGTGCCAGCAGCGTACGGATTGGGACAGGGAATTCACCCCTCCACTTT
TRBV6-1	TRBJ1-1	-	TRBD1	CASSEWTGGNTEAFF	TGTGCCAGCAGTGAATGGACAGGGGGCAATACTGAAGCTTTCTTT
TRBV5-1	TRBJ2-7	-	-	CASSLVVGSYEQYF	TGCGCCAGCAGCTTGGTAGTCGGGTCCTACGAGCAGTACTTC
TRBV3-1/TRBV3-2	TRBJ1-2	few	-	CASSERYGYTF	TGTGCCAGCAGCGAGCGTTATGGCTACACCTTC
TRBV28	TRBJ2-1	once	TRBD1	CASSLDRGPPREQFF	TGTGCCAGCAGTTTGGACAGGGGCCCCCCCAGGGAGCAGTTCTTC
TRBV27	TRBJ1-1	-	-	CASSFQGNTEAFF	TGTGCCAGCAGTTTTCAGGGGAACACTGAAGCTTTCTTT
TRBV5-1	TRBJ1-3	few	-	CASTEGNPGNTIYF	TGCGCCAGCACGGAGGGAAACCCTGGAAACACCATATATTTT
TRBV30	TRBJ2-3	-	TRBD2	CAWSRGSGGRTDTQYF	TGTGCCTGGAGCCGGGGGAGCGGGGGACGCACAGATACGCAGTATTTT
TRBV5-1	TRBJ1-3	-	TRBD1	CASSSQGQDSGNTIYF	TGCGCCAGCAGCTCCCAGGGACAGGACTCTGGAAACACCATATATTTT
TRBV19	TRBJ1-4	-	TRBD1	CASSSLGQGTNEKLFF	TGTGCCAGTAGTAGTCTCGGACAGGGAACTAATGAAAAACTGTTTTTT
TRBV19	TRBJ2-7	-	-	CASRIKDTNYEQYF	TGTGCCAGTAGGATCAAGGACACTAACTACGAGCAGTACTTC
TRBV2	TRBJ2-4	-	-	CASSRDSKNIQYF	TGTGCCAGCAGTCGCGACAGCAAAAACATTCAGTACTTC
TRBV3-1/TRBV3-2	TRBJ2-1	-	TRBD2	CASSSDGGAEEQFF	TGTGCCAGCAGCTCGGACGGGGGGGCGGAAGAGCAGTTCTTC
TRBV7-2	TRBJ2-5	-	TRBD2	CASSVSGGVETQYF	TGTGCCAGCAGCGTTAGCGGGGGGGTCGAGACCCAGTACTTC
TRBV7-9	TRBJ1-4	once	-	CASSLFLTGPVNEKLFF	TGTGCCAGCAGCTTATTCCTAACAGGTCCCGTTAATGAAAAACTGTTTTTT
TRBV6-6	TRBJ1-2	once	-	CASSSTSGYGYTF	TGTGCCAGCAGCTCTACTTCAGGGTATGGCTACACCTTC
TRBV5-4	TRBJ1-1	once	TRBD1	CASSFYRGMNTEAFF	TGTGCCAGCAGCTTCTACAGGGGGATGAACACTGAAGCTTTCTTT
TRBV27	TRBJ2-1	-	TRBD2	CASSGLAGLIVGNEQFF	TGTGCCAGCAGTGGACTAGCGGGCTTGATTGTTGGCAATGAGCAGTTCTTC
TRBV12-3/TRBV12-4	TRBJ1-1	-	-	CAGRARGDTEAFF	TGTGCCGGCCGGGCACGGGGGGACACTGAAGCTTTCTTT
TRBV19	TRBJ2-3	-	TRBD2	CASSIASGRGTDTQYF	TGTGCCAGTAGTATCGCTAGCGGGAGGGGAACAGATACGCAGTATTTT
TRBV7-3	TRBJ2-3	-	TRBD2	CASSLTPGLAGGLTSTDTQYF	TGTGCCAGCAGCCTCACGCCGGGACTAGCGGGGGGACTTACTAGCACAGATACGCAGTATTTT
TRBV5-6	TRBJ2-7	-	TRBD2	CASSFSWTSDSYEQYF	TGTGCCAGCAGCTTCTCCTGGACTAGCGATTCCTACGAGCAGTACTTC
TRBV18	TRBJ2-1	-	TRBD2	CASSPLAGGSNEQFF	TGTGCCAGCTCACCATTAGCGGGGGGGTCGAATGAGCAGTTCTTC
TRBV2	TRBJ2-5	-	-	CASSGGPQETQYF	TGTGCCAGCAGTGGAGGCCCCCAAGAGACCCAGTACTTC
TRBV9	TRBJ1-2	once	-	CASSVAQGSGGYTF	TGTGCCAGCAGCGTAGCACAGGGTTCGGGGGGCTACACCTTC
TRBV12-2	TRBJ1-5	few	-	CASRLARGQANQPQHF	TGTGCAAGTCGCTTAGCGCGGGGACAGGCAAATCAGCCCCAGCATTTT
TRBV7-9	TRBJ1-1	-	TRBD1	CASSSGTGNTEAFF	TGTGCCAGCAGCTCCGGGACAGGGAACACTGAAGCTTTCTTT
TRBV7-2	TRBJ1-2	-	-	CASSSLLGGSGYTF	TGTGCCAGCAGCTCGCTACTGGGCGGGTCTGGCTACACCTTC
TRBV27	TRBJ1-6	few	TRBD1	CASSLGTAGETPLHF	TGTGCCAGCAGTTTGGGGACAGCGGGGGAAACACCCCTCCACTTT
TRBV21-1	TRBJ2-1	-	-	CASIESGGCNEQFF	TGTGCCAGCATAGAAAGCGGGGGGTGTAATGAGCAGTTCTTC
TRBV9	TRBJ1-6	-	-	CASSESDSPLHF	TGTGCCAGCAGCGAGTCGGATTCACCCCTCCACTTT
TRBV24-1	TRBJ1-2	-	-	CATSIRCKANYGYTF	TGTGCCACCAGTATCAGGTGTAAAGCCAACTATGGCTACACCTTC
TRBV24-1	TRBJ2-7	-	-	CATSSRGNEQYF	TGTGCCACCAGTTCGCGGGGAAACGAGCAGTACTTC
TRBV9	TRBJ1-2	-	TRBD1	CASSVARDSPNYGYTF	TGTGCCAGCAGCGTAGCTCGGGACAGTCCTAACTATGGCTACACCTTC
TRBV4-3	TRBJ1-5	-	-	CASSQDRAGVQPQHF	TGCGCCAGCAGCCAAGATCGGGCGGGGGTTCAGCCCCAGCATTTT
TRBV28	TRBJ2-5	-	TRBD1	CASSFYRDRDVKETQYF	TGTGCCAGCAGTTTTTATCGGGACAGGGACGTCAAAGAGACCCAGTACTTC
TRBV28	TRBJ1-2	-	-	CASSLFARTLYGYTF	TGTGCCAGCAGTTTATTCGCACGGACACTTTATGGCTACACCTTC
TRBV5-1	TRBJ2-7	-	-	CASSAGNLGNEQYF	TGCGCCAGCAGCGCCGGGAACCTCGGGAACGAGCAGTACTTC
TRBV13	TRBJ1-4	-	-	CASSLYAGNEKLFF	TGTGCCAGCAGCTTATATGCAGGAAATGAAAAACTGTTTTTT
TRBV30	TRBJ1-3	-	-	CACDNGWLSGNTIYF	TGTGCCTGCGATAACGGGTGGCTATCCGGAAACACCATATATTTT
TRBV7-9	TRBJ1-2	-	TRBD1	CASSLTGEGYTF	TGTGCCAGCAGCTTGACAGGGGAAGGCTACACCTTC
TRBV29-1	TRBJ2-2	-	TRBD2	CSVWLGGTNTGELFF	TGCAGCGTTTGGTTGGGGGGGACGAACACCGGGGAGCTGTTTTTT